This is a list of T cell receptor beta chains from one sample in a study of tumor and adjacent non-tumor tissue in lung cancer. TCRdb reanalysed the multiplex PCR reads using MiXCR and keeps one entry per CDR3 protein. Counted here are some 80,000 distinct CDR3 sequences, 76% occurring once; the ten biggest clones make up 40%. Sequenced input: distant non-tumor lung tissue. Receptor source: a man aged 70-80 years with non-small cell lung cancer. The CDR3 runs from the conserved cysteine through the conserved F or W. The D gene is left open where the match is weak. For some rows the clone size is stated as once, few or many, or as a class when expanded; others skip it.

j_gene | d_gene | abundance | len | v_gene | CDR3aa | CDR3nt
TRBJ2-1 | NA | NA | 15 | TRBV10-2 | CASRSLGPSSHVQLF | TGCGCCAGCAGGTCCCTGGGACCCTCTTCTCATGTGCAGCTCTTC
TRBJ1-1 | TRBD1 | NA | 16 | TRBV11-3 | CASNLWDRTLNTGAFF | TGTGCCAGCAACTTATGGGACAGAACCCTGAACACTGGAGCTTTCTTT
TRBJ1-1 | NA | NA | 13 | TRBV6-1 | CASSTLEDNEAFF | TGTGCCAGCAGTACCCTAGAGGACAATGAAGCTTTCTTT
TRBJ1-5 | NA | NA | 15 | TRBV20-1 | CSARNIGGGGQPQHF | TGCAGTGCTAGAAATATTGGTGGGGGCGGTCAGCCCCAGCATTTT
TRBJ2-1 | TRBD2 | NA | 24 | TRBV29-1 | CSVEDPEPPVRTGPLSGRFDEQFF | TGCAGCGTTGAAGACCCAGAACCGCCGGTACGAACAGGACCACTTAGCGGGAGGTTTGATGAGCAGTTCTTC
TRBJ2-3 | NA | NA | 14 | TRBV11-3 | CASRFGGKTDTQYF | TGTGCCAGCAGATTTGGCGGGAAAACAGATACGCAGTATTTT
TRBJ1-1 | TRBD1 | NA | 16 | TRBV7-9 | CASSLAPGTVNTEAYF | TGTGCCAGCAGCTTAGCCCCCGGGACAGTCAACACTGAAGCTTACTTT
TRBJ2-3 | NA | NA | 15 | TRBV10-2 | CASSVSGGNTDTQYF | TGCGCCAGCAGTGTAAGCGGCGGGAACACAGATACGCAGTATTTT
TRBJ2-7 | TRBD1 | NA | 15 | TRBV5-6 | CVSRLLDRDGYEQYF | TGTGTCAGCAGATTGCTCGACAGGGACGGATACGAGCAGTACTTC
TRBJ2-2 | NA | NA | 15 | TRBV10-1 | CASSVGRSNAGELFF | TGCGCCAGCAGTGTAGGGAGGTCGAACGCCGGGGAGTTGTTTTTT
TRBJ2-5 | TRBD2 | many | 13 | TRBV5-4 | CASSPSGQETQYF | TGTGCCAGCAGCCCTAGCGGCCAAGAGACCCAGTACTTC
TRBJ2-7 | NA | NA | 14 | TRBV6-6 | CTSSLTGSSYEQYF | TGTACCAGCAGTCTAACCGGGAGTTCCTACGAGCAGTACTTC
TRBJ2-3 | TRBD2 | NA | 15 | TRBV11-2 | CASSSSGRVTDTRYF | TGTGCCAGCAGCTCTAGCGGGAGAGTCACAGATACGCGGTATTTT
TRBJ1-2 | NA | NA | 13 | TRBV29-1 | CSDEDGTVYGYTF | TGCAGCGATGAAGACGGGACGGTCTATGGCTACACCTTC
TRBJ2-7 | NA | NA | 12 | TRBV29-1 | CSVDEGSYEQYF | TGCAGCGTTGATGAAGGTTCCTACGAACAGTATTTC
TRBJ2-2 | TRBD1 | few | 16 | TRBV11-2 | CASGLVGTGVAGELLF | TGTGCGAGCGGCTTAGTGGGCACAGGGGTTGCCGGGGAGCTGTTATTT
TRBJ1-5 | NA | few | 16 | TRBV7-3 | CASSSPWGHSNQPQHF | TGTGCCAGCAGCTCCCCTTGGGGCCATAGCAATCAGCCCCAGCATTTT
TRBJ1-5 | NA | once | 17 | TRBV6-6 | CASSYSMGGNSNQPQHF | TGTGCCAGCAGTTACTCGATGGGGGGCAATAGCAATCAGCCACAGCATTTT
TRBJ2-7 | NA | NA | 14 | TRBV20-1 | CSADAPTESYEQYF | TGCAGTGCAGACGCCCCAACAGAGTCCTACGAGCAATACTTC
TRBJ2-1 | TRBD2 | NA | 16 | TRBV20-1 | CGADGTSGSSYNEQFF | TGCGGTGCCGACGGGACTAGCGGGAGCTCCTACAATGAGCAGTTCTTC
TRBJ2-2 | TRBD2 | NA | 14 | TRBV6-5 | CVSSGVRTHGELFF | TGTGTCAGCAGCGGGGTGAGGACCCACGGGGAGCTGTTTTTT
TRBJ2-5 | NA | NA | 14 | TRBV4-1 | CASSQQWGRDTQYF | TGCGCCAGCAGCCAACAGTGGGGGCGAGATACCCAGTACTTC
TRBJ1-1 | TRBD1 | NA | 12 | TRBV29-1 | CSGGTGNNAAFF | TGCAGCGGAGGGACAGGAAACAATGCAGCTTTCTTT
TRBJ1-2 | TRBD1 | NA | 16 | TRBV5-1 | CANSSRGQGPHYDYTF | TGCGCCAACAGCTCACGAGGACAGGGCCCGCACTATGACTACACCTTC
TRBJ1-2 | NA | many | 13 | TRBV28 | CASSLVNSMSYTF | TGTGCCAGCAGTTTAGTCAATTCCATGAGCTACACCTTC
TRBJ2-5 | NA | NA | 16 | TRBV4-2 | CASGRRGSDNEETQYF | TGTGCCAGCGGCCGTCGAGGTAGCGATAATGAGGAGACCCAGTACTTC
TRBJ1-4 | NA | NA | 15 | TRBV11-2 | CASSLETERNDKLFF | TGTGCCAGCAGCTTAGAAACAGAACGTAATGATAAACTGTTTTTT
TRBJ1-1 | NA | NA | 13 | TRBV11-3 | CASSLGLITETFF | TGTGCCAGCAGCTTAGGGTTAATCACTGAAACTTTCTTT
TRBJ2-2 | NA | NA | 15 | TRBV10-3 | CAISESRDATGEMIF | TGTGCCATCAGTGAGTCTCGGGATGCCACCGGGGAGATGATTTTT
TRBJ2-6 | NA | few | 16 | TRBV6-4 | CASSDSTGSGANVLTF | TGTGCCAGCAGTGACTCTACGGGATCTGGGGCCAACGTCCTGACTTTC
TRBJ1-1 | NA | NA | 14 | TRBV12-3/TRBV12-4 | CASSFDSIETEAFF | TGTGCCAGCAGTTTCGACAGTATAGAGACTGAAGCTTTCTTT
TRBJ2-6 | NA | NA | 11 | TRBV6-1 | CASGTGLRWSF | TGTGCCAGTGGGACGGGGCTCCGTTGGTCTTTC
TRBJ2-3 | NA | NA | 11 | TRBV5-1 | CTSVEGDTQYF | TGTACCAGTGTCGAAGGGGATACGCAGTATTTT
TRBJ2-7 | NA | NA | 15 | TRBV12-3/TRBV12-4 | CASSTSTGRPFDQYF | TGTGCCAGCAGTACCTCGACAGGAAGACCCTTCGATCAATACTTC
TRBJ2-7 | NA | NA | 15 | TRBV6-1 | CASSGSVGSYYKQYF | TGTGCCAGCAGTGGAAGCGTGGGTTCCTACTACAAGCAGTACTTC
TRBJ1-2 | NA | NA | 13 | TRBV29-1 | CSVLQTEAYYYIF | TGCAGCGTTCTCCAGACGGAAGCATATTACTACATCTTC
TRBJ2-2 | TRBD2 | NA | 16 | TRBV11-3 | CARSSRAVAGTGELFF | TGTGCCAGGAGCAGCCGGGCGGTAGCGGGGACTGGGGAGCTGTTTTTT
TRBJ2-7 | TRBD2 | NA | 13 | TRBV5-1 | CASSLLGDYKQYF | TGCGCCAGCAGCTTGTTGGGGGACTACAAGCAGTACTTC
TRBJ1-4 | NA | NA | 14 | TRBV6-1 | CASSYSATNEKLFF | TGTGCCAGCAGTTATTCGGCGACTAATGAAAAACTGTTTTTT
TRBJ2-7 | TRBD1 | once | 16 | TRBV5-6 | CPSSSVDRDRTYEQYF | TGTCCCAGCAGTTCCGTTGATCGGGACAGGACCTACGAGCAGTACTTC
TRBJ1-5 | TRBD1 | NA | 17 | TRBV5-6 | CASRSQGAPYSNQPQHF | TGTGCCAGCAGGTCGCAGGGGGCGCCTTATAGCAATCAGCCCCAGCATTTT